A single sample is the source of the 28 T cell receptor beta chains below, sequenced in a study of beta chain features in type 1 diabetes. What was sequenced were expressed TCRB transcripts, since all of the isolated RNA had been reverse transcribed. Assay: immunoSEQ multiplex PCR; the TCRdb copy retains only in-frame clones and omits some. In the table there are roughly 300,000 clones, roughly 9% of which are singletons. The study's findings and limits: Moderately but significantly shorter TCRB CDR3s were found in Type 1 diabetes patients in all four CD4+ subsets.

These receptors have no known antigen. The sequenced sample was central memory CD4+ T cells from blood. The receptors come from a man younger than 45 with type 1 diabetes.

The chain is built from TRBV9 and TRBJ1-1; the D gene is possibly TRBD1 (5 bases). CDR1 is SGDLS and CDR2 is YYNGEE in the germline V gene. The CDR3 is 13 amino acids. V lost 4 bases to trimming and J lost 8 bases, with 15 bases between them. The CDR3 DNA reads TGTGCCAGCAGCTCGGATAAAGAGGGGGAAGCTTTCTTT. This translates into CASSSDKEGEAFF.

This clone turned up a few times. The DNA for the CDR3 is TGCGCCAGCAGTTCCGGGACTAGCCATACCCAGTACTTC. Its protein product is CASSSGTSHTQYF. This chain connects TRBV10-1 to TRBJ2-5; 9 positions match TRBD2. With V trimmed by 5 bases and J by 8 bases, 6 bases remained unmatched. CDR3 length equals 13 residues. Germline CDR1 is WNHNN and CDR2 is SYGVQD (reference sequence).

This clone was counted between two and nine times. CDR3 loop: CASSETGGGLYNEQFF. The CDR3 nucleotides read TGTGCCAGCAGCGAGACAGGGGGAGGATTATACAATGAGCAGTTCTTC. The rearrangement joins TRBV7-9 to TRBJ2-1; 9 nucleotides match TRBD1. CDR3 size: 16 residues. Germline values: CDR1 SEHNR, CDR2 FQNEAQ (reference sequence). J gave up 4 bases and V 5 bases, and 9 bases lay outside the gene matches.

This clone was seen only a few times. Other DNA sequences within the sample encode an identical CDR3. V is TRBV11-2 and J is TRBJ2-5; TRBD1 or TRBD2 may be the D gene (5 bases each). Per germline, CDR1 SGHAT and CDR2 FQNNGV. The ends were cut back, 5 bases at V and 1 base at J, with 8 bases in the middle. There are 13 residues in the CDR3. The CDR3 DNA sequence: TGTGCCAGCAGCCGGGACGGCCAAGAGACCCAGTACTTC. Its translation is CASSRDGQETQYF.

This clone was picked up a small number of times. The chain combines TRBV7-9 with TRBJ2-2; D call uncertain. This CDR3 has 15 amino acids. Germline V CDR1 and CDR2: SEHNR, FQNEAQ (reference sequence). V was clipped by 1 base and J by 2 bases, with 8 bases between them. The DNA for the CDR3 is TGTGCCAGCAGCTTAGGGCCGGTTAACACCGGGGAGCTGTTTTTT. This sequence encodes CASSLGPVNTGELFF. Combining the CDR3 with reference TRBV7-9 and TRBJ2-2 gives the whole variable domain DTGVSQNPRHKITKRGQNVTFRCDPISEHNRLYWYRQTLGQGPEFLTYFQNEAQLEKSRLLSDRFSAERPKGSFSTLEIQRTEQGDSAMYLCASSLGPVNTGELFFGEGSRLTVL.

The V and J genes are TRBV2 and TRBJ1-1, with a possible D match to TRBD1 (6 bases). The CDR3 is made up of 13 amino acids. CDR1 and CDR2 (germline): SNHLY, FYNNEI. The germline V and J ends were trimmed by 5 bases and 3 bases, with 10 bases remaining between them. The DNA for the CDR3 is TGTGCCAGCAGTCAAACAGGGTACACTGAAGCTTTCTTT. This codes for CASSQTGYTEAFF.

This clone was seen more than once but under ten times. Here the CDR3 DNA reads TGTGCCAGTAGTGTGAGACAGGGCTTAAACACTGAAGCTTTCTTT. Amino acid sequence: CASSVRQGLNTEAFF. V gene TRBV19 combines with J gene TRBJ1-1; 7 bases agree with TRBD1. V lost 5 bases and J lost 2; bases outside the gene matches: 8. Per the germline V gene, CDR1 is LNHDA and CDR2 is SQIVND (reference sequence). The CDR3 length is 15 residues.

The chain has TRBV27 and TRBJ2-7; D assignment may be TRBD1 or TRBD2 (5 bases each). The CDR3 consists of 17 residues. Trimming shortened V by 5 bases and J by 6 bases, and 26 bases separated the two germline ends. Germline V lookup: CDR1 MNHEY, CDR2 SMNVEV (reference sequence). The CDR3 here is CASSPYPPGRGASEQYF. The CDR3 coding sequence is TGTGCCAGCAGTCCGTACCCCCCGGGACGGGGAGCCTCCGAGCAGTACTTC.

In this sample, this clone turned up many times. CDR3 in amino acids: CASSLLTGADTQYF. CDR3 bases: TGTGCCAGCAGCCTCTTGACCGGGGCGGATACGCAGTATTTT. The rearrangement joins TRBV14 to TRBJ2-3; either TRBD1 or TRBD2 may supply D (5 bases each). V lost 4 bases and J lost 6, with 14 bases in between. The CDR3 runs 14 residues. Germline values: CDR1 SGHDN, CDR2 FVKESK. The entire variable domain, with the rest obtained from reference TRBV14 and TRBJ2-3, is as follows: EAGVTQFPSHSVIEKGQTVTLRCDPISGHDNLYWYRRVMGKEIKFLLHFVKESKQDESGMPNNRFLAERTGGTYSTLKVQPAELEDSGVYFCASSLLTGADTQYFGPGTRLTVL.

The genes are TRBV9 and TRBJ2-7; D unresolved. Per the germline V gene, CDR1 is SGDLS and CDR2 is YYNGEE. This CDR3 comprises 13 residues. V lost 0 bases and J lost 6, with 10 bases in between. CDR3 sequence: CASSVERSSEQYF. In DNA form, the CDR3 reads TGTGCCAGCAGCGTAGAGAGATCATCCGAGCAGTACTTC.

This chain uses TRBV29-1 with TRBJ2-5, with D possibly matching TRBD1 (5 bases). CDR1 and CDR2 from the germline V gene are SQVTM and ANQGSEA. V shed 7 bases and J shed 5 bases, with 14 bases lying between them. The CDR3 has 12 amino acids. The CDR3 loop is CSGGRAGETQYF. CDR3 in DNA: TGCAGCGGTGGCAGGGCCGGGGAGACCCAGTACTTC.

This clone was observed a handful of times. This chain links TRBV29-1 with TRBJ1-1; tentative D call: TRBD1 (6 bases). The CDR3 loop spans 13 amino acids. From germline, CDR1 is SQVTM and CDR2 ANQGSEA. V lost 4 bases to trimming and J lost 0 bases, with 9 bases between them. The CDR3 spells CSVGQVMNTEAFF. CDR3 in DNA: TGCAGCGTTGGACAGGTGATGAACACTGAAGCTTTCTTT. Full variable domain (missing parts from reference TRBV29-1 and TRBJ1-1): SAVISQKPSRDICQRGTSLTIQCQVDSQVTMMFWYRQQPGQSLTLIATANQGSEATYESGFVIDKFPISRPNLTFSTLTVSNMSPEDSSIYLCSVGQVMNTEAFFGQGTRLTVV.

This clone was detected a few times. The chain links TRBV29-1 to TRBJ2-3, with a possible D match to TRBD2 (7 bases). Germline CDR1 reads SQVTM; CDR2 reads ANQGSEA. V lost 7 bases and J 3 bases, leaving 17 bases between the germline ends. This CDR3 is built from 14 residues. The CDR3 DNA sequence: TGCAGCGCCCCGGGACTAAGGGGGACAGATACGCAGTATTTT. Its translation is CSAPGLRGTDTQYF.

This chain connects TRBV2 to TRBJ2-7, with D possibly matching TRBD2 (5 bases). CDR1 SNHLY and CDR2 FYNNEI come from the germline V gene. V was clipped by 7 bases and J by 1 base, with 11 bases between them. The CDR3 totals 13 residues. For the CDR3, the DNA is TGTGCCAGCATAGGAGGCAATTCCTACGAGCAGTACTTC. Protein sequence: CASIGGNSYEQYF.

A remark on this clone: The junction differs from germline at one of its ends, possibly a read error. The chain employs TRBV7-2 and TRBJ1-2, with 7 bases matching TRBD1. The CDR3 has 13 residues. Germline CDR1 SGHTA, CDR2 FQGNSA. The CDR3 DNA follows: TGCGCCAGCAGCCAAGGGACAGACTATGGCTACACCTTC. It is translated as CASSQGTDYGYTF.

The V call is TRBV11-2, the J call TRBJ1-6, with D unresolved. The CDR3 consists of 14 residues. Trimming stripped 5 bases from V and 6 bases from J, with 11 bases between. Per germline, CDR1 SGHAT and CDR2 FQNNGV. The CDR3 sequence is CASSPPGINSPLHF. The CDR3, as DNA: TGTGCCAGCAGCCCTCCGGGGATTAATTCACCCCTCCACTTT.

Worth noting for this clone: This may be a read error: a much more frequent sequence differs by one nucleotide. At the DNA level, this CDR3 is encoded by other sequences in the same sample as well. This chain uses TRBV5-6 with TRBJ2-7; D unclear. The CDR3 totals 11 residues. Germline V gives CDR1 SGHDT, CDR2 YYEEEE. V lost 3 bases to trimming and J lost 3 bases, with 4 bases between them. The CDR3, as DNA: TGTGCCAGCAGCTCACACTACGAGCAGTACTTC. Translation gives CASSSHYEQYF.

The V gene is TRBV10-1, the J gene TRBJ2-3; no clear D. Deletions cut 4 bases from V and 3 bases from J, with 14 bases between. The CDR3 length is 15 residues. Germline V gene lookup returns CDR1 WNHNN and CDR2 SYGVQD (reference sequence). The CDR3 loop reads CASSAQNYPTDTQYF. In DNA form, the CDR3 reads TGCGCCAGCAGTGCACAGAACTACCCGACAGATACGCAGTATTTT.

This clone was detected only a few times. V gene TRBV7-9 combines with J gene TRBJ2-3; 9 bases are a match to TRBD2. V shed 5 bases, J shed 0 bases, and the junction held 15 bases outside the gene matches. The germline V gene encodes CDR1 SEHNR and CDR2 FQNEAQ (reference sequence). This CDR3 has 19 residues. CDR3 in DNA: TGTGCCAGCAGCATGCGTGCGGGGACTAGCAGAACTAGCACAGATACGCAGTATTTT. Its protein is CASSMRAGTSRTSTDTQYF.

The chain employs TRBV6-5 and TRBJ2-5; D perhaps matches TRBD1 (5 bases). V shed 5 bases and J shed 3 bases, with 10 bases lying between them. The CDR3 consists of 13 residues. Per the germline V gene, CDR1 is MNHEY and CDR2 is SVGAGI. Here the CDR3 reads CASSATVEETQYF. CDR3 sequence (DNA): TGTGCCAGCAGTGCGACAGTTGAAGAGACCCAGTACTTC.

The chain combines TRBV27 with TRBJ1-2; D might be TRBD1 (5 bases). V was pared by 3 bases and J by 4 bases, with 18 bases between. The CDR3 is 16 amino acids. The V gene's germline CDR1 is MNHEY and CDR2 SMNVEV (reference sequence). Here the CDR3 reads CASSLIYPTGPYGYTF. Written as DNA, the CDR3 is TGTGCCAGCAGTTTGATTTATCCCACGGGGCCCTATGGCTACACCTTC.

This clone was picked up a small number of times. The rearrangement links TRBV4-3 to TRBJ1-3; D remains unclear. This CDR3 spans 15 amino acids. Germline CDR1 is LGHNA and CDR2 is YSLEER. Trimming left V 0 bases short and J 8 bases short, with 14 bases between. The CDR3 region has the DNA TGCGCCAGCAGCCAAGATATCAACCGCGAGGACACCATATATTTT. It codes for CASSQDINREDTIYF.

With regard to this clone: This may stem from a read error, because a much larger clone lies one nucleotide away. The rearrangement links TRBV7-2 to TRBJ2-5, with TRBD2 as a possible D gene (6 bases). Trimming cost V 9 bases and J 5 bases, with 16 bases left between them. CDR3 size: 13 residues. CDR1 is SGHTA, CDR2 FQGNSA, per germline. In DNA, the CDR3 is TGTGCCAGTGCGACGGGCCGGGAGGAGACCCAGTACTTC. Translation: CASATGREETQYF. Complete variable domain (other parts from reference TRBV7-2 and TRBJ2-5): GAGVSQSPSNKVTEKGKDVELRCDPISGHTALYWYRQSLGQGLEFLIYFQGNSAPDKSGLPSDRFSAERTGGSVSTLTIQRTQQEDSAVYLCASATGREETQYFGPGTRLLVL.

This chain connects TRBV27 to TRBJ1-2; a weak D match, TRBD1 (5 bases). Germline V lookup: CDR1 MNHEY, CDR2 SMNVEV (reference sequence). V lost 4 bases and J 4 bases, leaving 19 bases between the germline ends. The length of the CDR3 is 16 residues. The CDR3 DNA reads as TGTGCCAGCAGTTCCTCTTCAGGGTCGTCATTCTATGGCTACACCTTC. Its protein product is CASSSSSGSSFYGYTF.

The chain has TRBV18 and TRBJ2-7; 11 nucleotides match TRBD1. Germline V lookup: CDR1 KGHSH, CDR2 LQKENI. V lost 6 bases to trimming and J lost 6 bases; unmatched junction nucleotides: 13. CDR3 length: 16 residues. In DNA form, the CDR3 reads TGTGCCAGCTCTCAGCCCGGACAGGGGGCGTTAGGCGAGCAGTACTTC. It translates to CASSQPGQGALGEQYF.

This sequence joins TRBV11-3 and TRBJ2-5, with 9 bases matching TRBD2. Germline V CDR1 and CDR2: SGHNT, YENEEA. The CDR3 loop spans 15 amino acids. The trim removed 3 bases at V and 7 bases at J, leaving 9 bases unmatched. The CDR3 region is CASSFAAGGLGTQYF. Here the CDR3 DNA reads TGTGCCAGCAGCTTTGCGGCGGGGGGGCTTGGGACCCAGTACTTC.

The CDR3 nucleotides read TGTGCCAGCATTGAGGGGACTGGAAACACCATATATTTT. Residues: CASIEGTGNTIYF. The chain couples TRBV2 to TRBJ1-3; possible D gene TRBD1, 5 bases. The CDR3 runs to 13 residues. V was cut by 7 bases and J by 2 bases, with 9 bases left in between. Germline CDR1 and CDR2: SNHLY and FYNNEI. The variable domain in full, completed from reference TRBV2 and TRBJ1-3, reads EPEVTQTPSHQVTQMGQEVILRCVPISNHLYFYWYRQILGQKVEFLVSFYNNEISEKSEIFDDQFSVERPDGSNFTLKIRSTKLEDSAMYFCASIEGTGNTIYFGEGSWLTVV.

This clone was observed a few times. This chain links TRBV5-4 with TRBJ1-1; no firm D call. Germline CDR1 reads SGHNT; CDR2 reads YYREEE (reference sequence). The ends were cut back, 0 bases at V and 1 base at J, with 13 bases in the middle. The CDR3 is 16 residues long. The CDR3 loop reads CASSLGQPRENTEAFF. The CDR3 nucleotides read TGTGCCAGCAGCTTGGGGCAGCCACGAGAGAACACTGAAGCTTTCTTT.